A single sample is the source of the 15 T cell receptor beta chains below, sequenced in a study of blood T cell repertoires in COVID-19. Clones were sequenced by immunoSEQ multiplex PCR, and TCRdb holds only the in-frame ones, with some missing. Of 150,000 to 200,000 clones in the sample, over 80% were seen once. Sequenced input: PBMCs or T cells enriched from blood (not recorded which). These receptors were collected from a woman aged 25 to 39 who had been exposed to COVID-19.

The chain is built from TRBV4-3 and TRBJ2-2, with D perhaps matching TRBD1 (5 bases). The V gene's germline CDR1 is LGHNA and CDR2 YSLEER. Trimming shortened V by 4 bases and J by 6 bases, and 15 bases separated the two germline ends. The CDR3 totals 15 residues. CDR3: CASSRKVGPPGELFF. CDR3 nucleotides: TGCGCCAGCAGCCGGAAGGTGGGGCCCCCCGGGGAGCTGTTTTTT.

The rearrangement uses TRBV14 and TRBJ2-1; 8 nucleotides align to TRBD1. Germline V gene sequence: CDR1 SGHDN, CDR2 FVKESK. This CDR3 has 15 residues. Unmatched junction bases numbered 11, after V lost 7 bases and J lost 6 bases. CDR3 residues: CASTKPKTGVNEQFF. DNA of the CDR3: TGTGCCAGCACCAAGCCGAAGACAGGGGTCAATGAGCAGTTCTTC.

The chain has TRBV9 and TRBJ1-2; perhaps TRBD1 as D (6 bases). Trimming took 4 bases from V and 5 from J, leaving 21 bases between them. This CDR3 is 16 amino acids long. Germline CDR1 is SGDLS and CDR2 is YYNGEE. The chain's CDR3 is CASSLHRAGRRYGYTF. The CDR3 nucleotides are TGTGCCAGCAGCCTCCACAGGGCCGGCAGACGATATGGCTACACCTTC.

This chain links TRBV9 with TRBJ1-3, with a possible D match to TRBD1 (5 bases). Germline loops: CDR1 SGDLS, CDR2 YYNGEE. The germline V and J ends were trimmed by 0 bases and 0 bases, with 7 bases remaining between them. The CDR3 loop spans 15 amino acids. CDR3 protein: CASSVGGSSGNTIYF. The CDR3 region has the DNA TGTGCCAGCAGCGTAGGGGGCAGCTCTGGAAACACCATATATTTT. The whole variable domain, remainder taken from reference TRBV9 and TRBJ1-3, is DSGVTQTPKHLITATGQRVTLRCSPRSGDLSVYWYQQSLDQGLQFLIQYYNGEERAKGNILERFSAQQFPDLHSELNLSSLELGDSALYFCASSVGGSSGNTIYFGEGSWLTVV.

The J gene is TRBJ2-7, the V gene TRBV6-5, with D perhaps matching TRBD2 (5 bases). CDR1 is MNHEY and CDR2 is SVGAGI in the germline V gene. Trimming cost V 4 bases and J 6 bases, with 13 bases left between them. This CDR3 comprises 13 residues. The CDR3 bases are TGTGCCAGCAGTTTTTCCCGGGGTGCCGAGCAGTACTTC. The encoded protein is CASSFSRGAEQYF.

This rearrangement joins TRBV6-6 to TRBJ1-6; a weak D match, TRBD1 (5 bases). The V gene lost 11 bases and the J gene lost 8 bases, with 25 bases spanning the gap. The germline CDR1 and CDR2 sequences are MNHNY and SVGAGI (reference sequence). The CDR3 totals 16 residues. The CDR3 DNA sequence: TGTGCCGCAGGTTGGGGCGCCAGGACCCAATATTCACCCCTCCACTTT. Its translation: CAAGWGARTQYSPLHF.

The V and J genes are TRBV7-2 and TRBJ1-2; TRBD1 agrees at 10 bases. Per the germline V gene, CDR1 is SGHTA and CDR2 is FQGNSA. This CDR3 spans 18 amino acids. The J segment lost 1 base and the V segment lost 5 bases, leaving 13 bases of the junction unmatched. The CDR3 DNA sequence: TGTGCCAGCAGCCCCCGGGGGGACAGGGGCCCTCATAACTATGGCTACACCTTC. Translation: CASSPRGDRGPHNYGYTF.

This clone appeared a single time. The rearrangement uses TRBV7-6 and TRBJ1-4, with 9 bases that match TRBD1. V lost 1 base, J lost 8 bases, and 5 bases stayed unmatched. This CDR3 has 15 residues. CDR1 and CDR2 from the germline V gene are SGHVS and FNYEAQ. The CDR3, as DNA: TGTGCCAGCAGCTTAGAACAGGGGGCTCGGGAAAAACTGTTTTTT. Encoded protein: CASSLEQGAREKLFF.

This chain links TRBV3-1 (or the pseudogene TRBV3-2) with TRBJ1-4; a weak D match, TRBD1 (6 bases). Deletions cut 3 bases from V and 7 bases from J, with 15 bases between. The CDR3 sequence is 15 residues long. The germline gives CDR1 LGHDT, CDR2 YNNKEL (reference sequence). The CDR3 protein is CASSHRDIGFEKLFF. DNA of the CDR3: TGTGCCAGCAGCCATAGGGACATCGGCTTTGAAAAACTGTTTTTT.

The CDR3 loop is CASSSTGNYEQYF. CDR3 bases: TGCGCCAGCAGCTCGACAGGGAACTACGAGCAGTACTTC. V and J are TRBV5-1 and TRBJ2-7, with 7 bases identical to TRBD1. The CDR3 is 13 residues long. CDR1 is SGHRS and CDR2 is YFSETQ in the germline V gene. V shed 3 bases, J shed 3 bases, and the junction held 3 bases outside the gene matches.

This chain connects TRBV7-9 to TRBJ1-1; D not resolved. CDR1 SEHNR and CDR2 FQNEAQ come from the germline V gene (reference sequence). This CDR3 is 13 amino acids long. Trimming cost V 5 bases and J 4 bases, with 11 bases left between them. DNA of the CDR3: TGTGCCAGCAGCCCGGGGAGGAGCACTGAAGCTTTCTTT. Residues: CASSPGRSTEAFF.

This clone occurred once. The V call is TRBV5-1, the J call TRBJ2-7; possible D gene TRBD1, 6 bases. The V gene lost 0 bases and the J gene lost 6 bases, with 16 bases spanning the gap. CDR1 and CDR2 (germline): SGHRS, YFSETQ. This CDR3 is built from 15 residues. DNA for the CDR3: TGCGCCAGCAGCTTGGTGCCAGGGGATCGATTCGAGCAGTACTTC. It yields the protein CASSLVPGDRFEQYF.

This clone was found a few times. J is TRBJ2-1 and V is TRBV28; 10 nucleotides agree with TRBD2. V trimming: 8 bases; J trimming: 8 bases; junction bases outside the gene matches: 9. There are 14 residues in the CDR3. Germline V gene data show CDR1 as MDHEN and CDR2 as SYDVKM. Written as DNA, the CDR3 is TGTGCCAGCGGGGGAGCGGGGGGGCTCGATGAGCAGTTCTTC. Its translation is CASGGAGGLDEQFF.

This clone has a handful of counts. The chain employs TRBV4-1 and TRBJ2-7; 10 nucleotides agree with TRBD2. This CDR3 has 19 residues. Trimming at V came to 0 bases and at J to 2 bases, leaving 13 bases not matched to a gene. Germline lookup yields CDR1 MGHRA and CDR2 YSYEKL. For the CDR3, the DNA is TGCGCCAGCAGCCAAGATAGAGACCTAGCGGGGGCCCGTACCTACGAGCAGTACTTC. Translated: CASSQDRDLAGARTYEQYF.

This clone appeared once. The chain couples TRBV2 to TRBJ1-6, with 8 bases matching TRBD1. J was trimmed by 10 bases and V by 7 bases; bases with no gene match: 3. From germline, CDR1 is SNHLY and CDR2 FYNNEI. The CDR3 has 12 residues. The CDR3 loop is CASNRGVSPLHF. The CDR3 nucleotides read TGTGCCAGCAACAGGGGGGTATCACCCCTCCACTTT. The complete variable domain, with remaining parts taken from reference TRBV2 and TRBJ1-6, reads EPEVTQTPSHQVTQMGQEVILRCVPISNHLYFYWYRQILGQKVEFLVSFYNNEISEKSEIFDDQFSVERPDGSNFTLKIRSTKLEDSAMYFCASNRGVSPLHFGNGTRLTVT.